The sequence of this T cell receptor (beta chain) was determined in a study of CXCR3-negative and CXCR3-positive naive CD8 T cells. Findings and limits, study-wide: Within a donor, both naive subsets shared TRBV-TRBJ usage, unlike memory cells. Partial loss of CXCR3 expression followed cryopreservation; most assays used fresh PBMCs. Memory CD8+ T cell repertoires were far less diverse than both naive subsets.

Triplicate sorts of under 350,000 cells per CD8+ subset. On this clonotype: Its target is not known.

It was by 5' RACE with UMI labels that the TRB cDNA libraries were prepared. From the 5' RACE reads, TCRdb lists one entry per CDR3 protein and no DNA. Across some 40,000 distinct CDR3 sequences, the top ten clones capture 6.5% to 8.5% of the sample. CDR3 size: 15 residues. From germline, CDR1 is LNHNV and CDR2 YYDKDF (reference sequence). This TCR was recovered from a human donor in good health. Some clones in this sample may be carry-over from other donors' samples. This rearrangement joins TRBV15 to TRBJ1-6; the TRBD1 assignment by TCRdb is unverifiable without DNA. The sample consisted of memory CD8+ T cells from blood. CDR3 in amino acids: CATSRDRTGVSPLHF. The full variable domain, rest sourced from reference TRBV15 and TRBJ1-6, is DAMVIQNPRYQVTQFGKPVTLSCSQTLNHNVMYWYQQKSSQAPKLLFHYYDKDFNNEADTPDNFQSRRPNTSFCFLDIRSPGLGDTAMYLCATSRDRTGVSPLHFGNGTRLTVT.